This T cell receptor beta chain was documented in a study of identical twins. Study-level results: Zero-insertion findings could be partly confounded by invariant cells (MAIT and iNKT cells). Fewer insertions characterized abundant cord blood beta clonotypes, whereas memory repertoires showed none. Out-of-frame sharing of TCR alpha in monozygotic twins was underestimated by models.

Template switching introduced a universal primer site, and the cDNA bore unique molecular identifiers. From the 5' RACE reads, TCRdb called clonotypes with MiXCR, one entry per CDR3 protein. The data contain around 250,000 distinct CDR3 sequences, roughly 7% of them singletons. CDR3 length: 19 residues. Concerning this clonotype: Its antigen remains unknown.

The sample was also reused in another study, on yellow fever vaccine responses in identical twins.

J is TRBJ2-3 and V is TRBV12-2; TRBD1 is the table's D call and was not checked against the DNA. TRBV12-2 is a known pseudogene. This clonotype was sampled from a woman under 30 in good health. The sequencing sample was made of memory (CD45RO+) T cells sorted from blood. The CDR3 DNA follows: TGTGCAAGTCGCTCTGCTACAGGGTTCCACGATTCCCGCACAGATACGCAGTATTTT. Protein sequence: CASRSATGFHDSRTDTQYF.